There are a few counts of the clone carrying this T cell receptor (beta chain). Its antigen is unknown. The record originates from a study of T cells after yellow fever vaccination. Study-wide context: Fractions of low cell number were prepared using SMART-Seq v4 Ultra Low Input. Findings of the study overall: By day 5 rather than day 15, the secondary response had peaked, though it was weaker.

MiXCR, run by TCRdb on the 5' RACE reads, gives a single entry per CDR3 protein. Among a few hundred thousand distinct CDR3 sequences listed, roughly 8% were seen once. Germline loops: CDR1 KGHSH, CDR2 LQKENI. V shed 1 base and J shed 3 bases, with 16 bases lying between them. This CDR3 is built from 16 residues. This rearrangement joins TRBV18 to TRBJ2-7, with D perhaps matching TRBD1 (7 bases). The sequence derives from a young man who received the YFV17D yellow fever vaccine. The specimen comprised PBMCs, sampled roughly seven weeks after the first yellow fever vaccination. The CDR3 coding sequence is TGTGCCAGCTCACCACTACGTCGACAGGGAGGCTACGAGCAGTACTTC. Its protein product is CASSPLRRQGGYEQYF. The full variable domain, with the rest looked up from reference TRBV18 and TRBJ2-7, is NAGVMQNPRHLVRRRGQEARLRCSPMKGHSHVYWYRQLPEEGLKFMVYLQKENIIDESGMPKERFSAEFPKEGPSILRIQQVVRGDSAAYFCASSPLRRQGGYEQYFGPGTRLTVT.